The 30 T cell receptor beta chains presented below share a single source sample, sequenced in a study of T cell responses to AZD1222 COVID-19 vaccine. TCRdb keeps only in-frame clones here, not all; method: immunoSEQ multiplex PCR. The sample holds more than 140,000 clones, around nine tenths seen once. The sample in question was peripheral blood, obtained on day 0 of AZD1222 vaccination. Receptor source: an adult in good health.

This rearrangement joins TRBV28 to TRBJ1-5, with D unresolved. The CDR3 sequence is 15 residues long. Germline V CDR1 and CDR2: MDHEN, SYDVKM. With 2 bases removed from V and 1 base from J, the gap between germline ends came to 9 bases. This CDR3 reads CASSLMLRSNQPQHF. CDR3 nucleotides: TGTGCCAGCAGTTTAATGTTACGGAGCAATCAGCCCCAGCATTTT.

CDR3 bases: TGTGCCAGCTGGGGTCTTCTGAACACTGAAGCTTTCTTT. Protein sequence: CASWGLLNTEAFF. The chain carries TRBV28 and TRBJ1-1; D unresolved. The CDR3 extends over 13 amino acids. The V gene lost 8 bases and the J gene lost 0 bases, with 10 bases spanning the gap. CDR1 is MDHEN, CDR2 SYDVKM, per germline.

The chain joins TRBV7-2 to TRBJ1-2, with D perhaps TRBD1 (5 bases). There are 15 residues in the CDR3. V was cut by 1 base and J by 4 bases, with 13 bases left in between. CDR1 and CDR2 (germline): SGHTA, FQGNSA. DNA of the CDR3: TGTGCCAGCAGCTTAGAGGAGGGGCAAATCTATGGCTACACCTTC. Translating it yields CASSLEEGQIYGYTF.

The sample holds a few counts of this clone. The genes are TRBV7-3 and TRBJ2-6; a weak D match, TRBD2 (5 bases). The CDR3 spans 19 residues. V lost 4 bases, J lost 2 bases, and 21 bases lay in between. Germline V gives CDR1 SGHTA, CDR2 FQGTGA. The CDR3 nucleotides are TGTGCCAGCAGCTCCCCCGAGGGCTCCCTGAGGGCTGGGGCCAACGTCCTGACTTTC. Translated, it gives CASSSPEGSLRAGANVLTF.

The chain is built from TRBV29-1 and TRBJ2-2; 7 bases align to TRBD1. Per germline, CDR1 SQVTM and CDR2 ANQGSEA. The CDR3 is 14 amino acids. Trimming removed 7 bases from V and 0 bases from J; junction bases left unmatched: 5. Written as DNA, the CDR3 is TGCAGCGGCCAGACAGGGACGAACACCGGGGAGCTGTTTTTT. Translating it yields CSGQTGTNTGELFF.

A single count supports this clone. This chain connects TRBV5-3 to TRBJ1-2; D call uncertain. TRBV5-3 is an ORF; its function is uncertain. The ends were cut back, 4 bases at V and 1 base at J, with 11 bases in the middle. The CDR3 totals 14 residues. The CDR3: CARSPAQDNYGYTF. The CDR3, as DNA: TGTGCCAGAAGCCCTGCGCAGGATAACTATGGCTACACCTTC.

As concerns this clone: The junction does not match germline at one end; this may be a read error. The chain carries TRBV6-5 and TRBJ1-4; D might be TRBD1 (6 bases). The CDR3 has 13 amino acids. Germline V lookup: CDR1 MNHEY, CDR2 SVGAGI. CDR3 sequence (DNA): TGTGCCAGCAGCCGGGACACCCTTGAAGAACTGTTTTTT. It is translated as CASSRDTLEELFF.

The rearrangement links TRBV3-1 (or the pseudogene TRBV3-2) to TRBJ1-4; 7 bases align to TRBD1. Germline loops: CDR1 LGHDT, CDR2 YNNKEL (reference sequence). The J segment lost 8 bases and the V segment lost 2 bases, leaving 8 bases of the junction unmatched. There are 15 residues in the CDR3. This CDR3 is CASSQTLRGREKLFF. For the CDR3, the DNA is TGTGCCAGCAGCCAAACACTCAGGGGGAGGGAAAAACTGTTTTTT.

The chain joins TRBV28 to TRBJ2-7; unclear D gene. Germline CDR1 is MDHEN and CDR2 is SYDVKM. The germline V and J ends were trimmed by 5 bases and 3 bases, with 20 bases remaining between them. The CDR3 is 16 amino acids. In DNA form, the CDR3 reads TGTGCCAGCAGTCCCCCGGGCATCTTCACCTTCTACGAGCAGTACTTC. Encoded protein: CASSPPGIFTFYEQYF.

The chain links TRBV28 to TRBJ1-1; 7 bases map to TRBD1. Per the germline V gene, CDR1 is MDHEN and CDR2 is SYDVKM. The length of the CDR3 is 13 residues. Unmatched junction bases numbered 4, after V lost 8 bases and J lost 1 base. The CDR3 DNA sequence: TGTGCCAGCCTCAGGGGGGGGAACACTGAAGCTTTCTTT. Its protein is CASLRGGNTEAFF.

The chain recombines TRBV6-2 or TRBV6-3 with TRBJ1-2; no reliable D call. The length of the CDR3 is 14 residues. Trimming pared 2 bases from V and 2 bases from J, leaving 9 bases between. Germline V gene lookup returns CDR1 MNHEY and CDR2 SVGEGT. In nucleotides, the CDR3 is TGTGCCAGCAGTTACGGGCAGACAAACTATGGCTACACCTTC. Translating gives CASSYGQTNYGYTF.

The CDR3 region has the DNA TGTGCCTGGAGCGAGTTTAGGGGAAACACCATATATTTT. Translating gives CAWSEFRGNTIYF. The chain joins TRBV30 to TRBJ1-3; D unresolved. The CDR3 is 13 residues long. Deletions cut 3 bases from V and 4 bases from J, with 10 bases between. Germline V gene data show CDR1 as GTSNPN and CDR2 as SVGIG (reference sequence).

The chain couples TRBV11-2 to TRBJ2-7; the match to TRBD1 covers 9 bases. Germline CDR1 is SGHAT and CDR2 is FQNNGV. There are 17 residues in the CDR3. V was clipped by 4 bases and J by 5 bases; unmatched bases: 15. CDR3 sequence (DNA): TGTGCCAGCAGCTCCAATTCTCCGGGACAGGGTCGGAACGAGCAGTACTTC. The encoded protein is CASSSNSPGQGRNEQYF.

The chain uses TRBV7-2 and TRBJ2-1; no firm D call. Between the trimmed V and J ends, which lost 1 base and 3 bases, there was a span of 10 bases. The CDR3 is 15 residues long. The germline V gene encodes CDR1 SGHTA and CDR2 FQGNSA. CDR3 DNA: TGTGCCAGCAGCTTAGAAGCTCCTTACTACAATGAGCAGTTCTTC. Translating gives CASSLEAPYYNEQFF.

The V gene is TRBV6-2 or TRBV6-3, the J gene TRBJ2-7; 9 bases match TRBD1. V lost 5 bases and J lost 5; bases outside the gene matches: 4. The CDR3 is 13 amino acids. The germline CDR1 and CDR2 sequences are MNHEY and SVGEGT. DNA for the CDR3: TGTGCCAGCAGTGGGGACAGGGCCCACGAGCAGTACTTC. Protein: CASSGDRAHEQYF.

This clone appeared a single time. J is TRBJ1-2 and V is TRBV3-1 (or the pseudogene TRBV3-2), with D unclear. This CDR3 has 15 residues. Germline V lookup: CDR1 LGHDT, CDR2 YNNKEL (reference sequence). The V and J ends lost 1 base and 4 bases respectively, with 13 bases between them. The CDR3 sequence: CASSQGLGLSYGYTF. The CDR3 nucleotides read TGTGCCAGCAGCCAAGGCCTGGGGTTGAGCTATGGCTACACCTTC.

The gene calls are TRBV19 and TRBJ1-4; D is perhaps TRBD1 (6 bases). Germline V gives CDR1 LNHDA, CDR2 SQIVND (reference sequence). V gave up 3 bases and J gave up 5 bases, with 10 bases separating them. This CDR3 region has 14 residues. Here the CDR3 reads CASSMGGPNEKLFF. The CDR3 DNA sequence: TGTGCCAGTAGTATGGGGGGGCCGAATGAAAAACTGTTTTTT. The complete variable domain, with remaining parts taken from reference TRBV19 and TRBJ1-4, reads DGGITQSPKYLFRKEGQNVTLSCEQNLNHDAMYWYRQDPGQGLRLIYYSQIVNDFQKGDIAEGYSVSREKKESFPLTVTSAQKNPTAFYLCASSMGGPNEKLFFGSGTQLSVL.

The CDR3 loop reads CASRYRNNEKLFF. The CDR3 coding sequence is TGTGCCAGTAGATACAGGAACAATGAAAAACTGTTTTTT. The chain joins TRBV6-5 to TRBJ1-4; TRBD1 might be the D (5 bases). This CDR3 has 13 amino acids. V lost 9 bases to trimming and J lost 5 bases, with 13 bases between them. Germline values: CDR1 MNHEY, CDR2 SVGAGI.

The chain combines TRBV6-5 with TRBJ2-3, with 8 bases identical to TRBD2. Germline V CDR1 and CDR2: MNHEY, SVGAGI. The V segment lost 4 bases and the J segment 1 base; nucleotides outside the gene matches: 4. The CDR3 consists of 15 residues. The CDR3 region has the DNA TGTGCCAGCAGTTTCGAGACTAGCGGCACAGATACGCAGTATTTT. Amino acids: CASSFETSGTDTQYF.

The chain's CDR3 is CASSFDGTDTQYF. The CDR3 nucleotides read TGCGCCAGCAGCTTCGACGGCACAGATACGCAGTATTTT. The gene calls are TRBV5-1 and TRBJ2-3; D is uncertain. The CDR3 contains 13 residues. From germline, CDR1 is SGHRS and CDR2 YFSETQ. V lost 2 bases and J 1 base, leaving 5 bases between the germline ends.

This clone was detected once. J is TRBJ2-7 and V is TRBV7-2; D perhaps matches TRBD2 (5 bases). Trimming removed 1 base at V and 7 bases at J, with 17 bases between. CDR1 and CDR2 from the germline V gene are SGHTA and FQGNSA. The CDR3 contains 15 residues. CDR3 bases: TGTGCCAGCAGCTTAGAGGGTACGGGATCGTGGGAGCAGTACTTC. Its protein product is CASSLEGTGSWEQYF.

There are many counts of this clone. The rearrangement joins TRBV24-1 to TRBJ2-2, with 9 bases identical to TRBD1. From germline, CDR1 is KGHDR and CDR2 SFDVKD. V lost 4 bases, J lost 6 bases, and 2 bases stayed unmatched. CDR3 length equals 14 residues. This CDR3 reads CATSETGGSGELFF. For the CDR3, the DNA is TGTGCCACCAGTGAGACAGGGGGGTCCGGGGAGCTGTTTTTT.

The chain combines TRBV5-5 with TRBJ1-5; no firm D call. This CDR3 spans 15 amino acids. Germline V CDR1 and CDR2: SGHKS, YYEKEE (reference sequence). Deletions cut 2 bases from V and 3 bases from J, with 12 bases between. The CDR3 DNA sequence: TGTGCCAGCAGCTTAGGGCAGGCCCCCAATCAGCCCCAGCATTTT. As protein: CASSLGQAPNQPQHF.

The rearrangement uses TRBV7-2 and TRBJ2-7, with 7 positions matching TRBD1. The V and J ends lost 6 bases and 5 bases, in that order; junction bases with no gene match: 10. The CDR3 has 14 amino acids. Germline V gene data show CDR1 as SGHTA and CDR2 as FQGNSA. The CDR3: CASRIALGGDEQYF. CDR3 DNA sequence: TGTGCCAGCAGAATAGCCCTAGGGGGCGACGAGCAGTACTTC.

In its sample, this clone was seen once. The chain employs TRBV24-1 and TRBJ2-1; TRBD2 agrees at 10 bases. The CDR3 is 19 residues long. Trimming took 3 bases from V and 4 from J; bases not matched to a gene: 14. CDR1 KGHDR and CDR2 SFDVKD come from the germline V gene. The CDR3 region has the DNA TGTGCCACCAGTGATCCGGGCGTCCTAGCGGGAGAACGGTACAATGAGCAGTTCTTC. Protein product: CATSDPGVLAGERYNEQFF.

The chain combines TRBV2 with TRBJ2-1, with a possible D match to TRBD1 (5 bases). Looked up from germline, CDR1 is SNHLY and CDR2 is FYNNEI. The CDR3 contains 14 residues. V shed 6 bases and J shed 6 bases, with 15 bases lying between them. The CDR3, as DNA: TGTGCCAGCAGGGACAATTGGGGTGGCAATGAGCAGTTCTTC. Amino acid sequence: CASRDNWGGNEQFF.

This chain connects TRBV7-8 to TRBJ1-1; no reliable D call. Germline V gene lookup returns CDR1 SGHVS and CDR2 FQNEAQ. V lost 2 bases to trimming and J lost 3 bases, with 16 bases between them. The CDR3 is 16 amino acids. The CDR3 nucleotides read TGTGCCAGCAGCTTACTCCCCCCGGGATTGGACACTGAAGCTTTCTTT. This gives the protein CASSLLPPGLDTEAFF.

The V and J genes are TRBV5-5 and TRBJ2-7; weak D call: TRBD2 (6 bases). Trimming shortened V by 0 bases and J by 2 bases, and 9 bases separated the two germline ends. Germline V gives CDR1 SGHKS, CDR2 YYEKEE (reference sequence). The CDR3 runs 14 residues. CDR3: CASSLVGGTYEQYF. The CDR3 nucleotides are TGTGCCAGCAGCTTGGTGGGGGGAACCTACGAGCAGTACTTC.

The rearrangement uses TRBV7-9 and TRBJ1-1; weak D call: TRBD1 (6 bases). Germline values: CDR1 SEHNR, CDR2 FQNEAQ (reference sequence). CDR3 size: 15 residues. Trimming removed 1 base at V and 1 base at J, with 10 bases between. DNA of the CDR3: TGTGCCAGCAGCTTAGGAGAGACAGGGAACACTGAAGCTTTCTTT. This translates into CASSLGETGNTEAFF.

The J gene is TRBJ2-5, the V gene TRBV7-2; 10 bases match TRBD2. The CDR3 extends over 14 amino acids. V gave up 5 bases and J gave up 2 bases; unmatched junction bases: 2. CDR1 and CDR2 (germline): SGHTA, FQGNSA. Written as DNA, the CDR3 is TGTGCCAGCAGCCAGGGACTAGCGCAAGAGACCCAGTACTTC. This sequence encodes CASSQGLAQETQYF.